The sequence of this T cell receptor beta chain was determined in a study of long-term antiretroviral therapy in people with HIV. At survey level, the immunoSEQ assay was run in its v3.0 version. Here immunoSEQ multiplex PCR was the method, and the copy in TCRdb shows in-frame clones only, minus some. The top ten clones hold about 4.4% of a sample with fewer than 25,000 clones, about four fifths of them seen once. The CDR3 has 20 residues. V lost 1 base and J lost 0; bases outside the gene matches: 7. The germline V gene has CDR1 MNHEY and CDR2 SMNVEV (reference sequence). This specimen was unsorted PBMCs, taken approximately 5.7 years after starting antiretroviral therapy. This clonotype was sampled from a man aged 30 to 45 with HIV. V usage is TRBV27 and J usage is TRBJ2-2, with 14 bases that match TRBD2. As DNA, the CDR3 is TGTGCCAGCAGTTTATATCCCGCGACTAGCGGGAGGGCGAACACCGGGGAGCTGTTTTTT. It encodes CASSLYPATSGRANTGELFF.